The clone carrying this TCR beta chain was found a few times. Through a sample-barcoded 5' primer and a J-beta primer mix, a second PCR was run for about 6 to 11 cycles. Each CDR3 protein is one row after TCRdb ran MiXCR on the 5' RACE reads. Of around 1,000,000 distinct CDR3 sequences listed, 20% to 25% are singletons. The record originates from a study of blood T cells in healthy people across ages. The length of the CDR3 is 13 residues. The V segment lost 5 bases and the J segment 4 bases; nucleotides outside the gene matches: 4. A further study also used this sample, focusing on T cells of mothers and their children.

The material sequenced was blood. The sequence came from a girl aged 2 to 10 in good health. The chain is built from TRBV12-3 or TRBV12-4 and TRBJ2-7; 8 bases line up with TRBD2. The DNA for the CDR3 is TGTGCCAGCAGTAGCGGGAGCTTATACGAGCAGTACTTC. This translates into CASSSGSLYEQYF.